This T cell receptor (beta chain) was observed in a study of regulatory T cells in long-lasting Graves disease. In germline, CDR1 is MNHNS, CDR2 SASEGT. This CDR3 spans 15 amino acids. For TCR beta, libraries came from iRepertoire HTBI primers and Arm-PCR of CDR3 regions. TCRdb re-called the multiplex PCR reads through MiXCR, storing one row per CDR3 protein. The repertoire holds 350,000 to 500,000 distinct CDR3 sequences, with 15% to 20% as singletons. Study results and limitations: Thyroid tissue went unexamined; only peripheral blood was analyzed.

Time point of the sample: newly diagnosed GD, antithyroid drugs for less than 3 months. PBMCs were the source of the RNA used for TCR sequencing. A remark on this clonotype: The antigen is unknown. This sequence may be a read error, since a much larger clone differs from it by one base.

These data also featured in a second study, about T cells in Graves' hyperthyroidism and ophthalmopathy.

The clonotype was recovered from a woman between 18 and 29 years old with Graves disease. The sequences come from peripheral blood mononuclear cells (PBMCs), collected at new diagnosis, from a patient treated with antithyroid drugs. The chain recombines TRBV6-1 with TRBJ2-6, with a weak D call TRBD1 (5 bases). The CDR3 is CASSDTTSGADVLTF. The CDR3 nucleotides read TGTGCCAGCAGCGACACCACCTCTGGGGCCGACGTCCTGACTTTC.